This entry lists 17 T cell receptor beta chains sequenced from one sample in a study of shared clonotypes between healthy human individuals. Here immunoSEQ multiplex PCR was the method, and the copy in TCRdb shows in-frame clones only, minus some. Of about 1 million clones listed, roughly 80% were seen once; the top ten hold approximately 1.5%. The sequenced sample consisted of memory CD4+ T cells sorted from blood. Subset specified: CD45RA-negative fraction. The receptors come from a young man in good health.

The chain employs TRBV9 and TRBJ2-7; D gene ambiguous. The CDR3 length is 15 residues. V was trimmed by 0 bases and J by 4 bases, leaving 14 bases between them. Germline CDR1 is SGDLS and CDR2 is YYNGEE. DNA for the CDR3: TGTGCCAGCAGCGTAGGGCCCGTGGGCTCTTACGAGCAGTACTTC. Protein product: CASSVGPVGSYEQYF.

A note on this clone: This sample includes further DNA sequences coding for the same CDR3. This chain joins TRBV30 and TRBJ2-7; no clear D gene. The ends were cut back, 3 bases at V and 2 bases at J, with 14 bases in the middle. Germline CDR1 reads GTSNPN; CDR2 reads SVGIG (reference sequence). The CDR3 loop spans 14 amino acids. CDR3 in amino acids: CAWRYSGRTYEQYF. CDR3 nucleotide sequence: TGTGCCTGGAGATACTCTGGACGAACCTACGAGCAGTACTTC. The full variable domain, with the rest looked up from reference TRBV30 and TRBJ2-7, is SQTIHQWPATLVQPVGSPLSLECTVEGTSNPNLYWYRQAAGRGLQLLFYSVGIGQISSEVPQNLSASRPQDRQFILSSKKLLLSDSGFYLCAWRYSGRTYEQYFGPGTRLTVT.

The sample holds many counts of this clone. The rearrangement joins TRBV5-4 to TRBJ2-5; D possibly matches TRBD1 or TRBD2 (5 bases each). The CDR3 has 16 residues. V lost 0 bases, J lost 1 base, and 13 bases lay in between. The V gene's germline CDR1 is SGHNT and CDR2 YYREEE (reference sequence). The CDR3 loop is CASSLVGASPQETQYF. The CDR3 DNA reads TGTGCCAGCAGCTTGGTCGGGGCATCCCCCCAAGAGACCCAGTACTTC. Filled out from reference TRBV5-4 and TRBJ2-5, the complete variable domain reads ETGVTQSPTHLIKTRGQQVTLRCSSQSGHNTVSWYQQALGQGPQFIFQYYREEENGRGNFPPRFSGLQFPNYSSELNVNALELDDSALYLCASSLVGASPQETQYFGPGTRLLVL.

This clone was picked up a small number of times. This chain uses TRBV10-2 with TRBJ2-7, with D possibly being TRBD1 (5 bases). The V gene lost 4 bases and the J gene lost 6 bases, with 7 bases spanning the gap. The CDR3 is 11 amino acids. Germline CDR1 WSHSY, CDR2 SAAADI. CDR3 in amino acids: CASSARVEQYF. The CDR3 DNA follows: TGCGCCAGCAGTGCCAGGGTCGAGCAGTACTTC.

The chain carries TRBV7-3 and TRBJ1-4, with D perhaps TRBD1 (5 bases). The CDR3 extends over 15 amino acids. Germline V lookup: CDR1 SGHTA, CDR2 FQGTGA. V was clipped by 2 bases and J by 8 bases, with 15 bases between them. CDR3 sequence reads: CASSLGGQVGEKLFF. The CDR3 DNA sequence: TGTGCCAGCAGCTTAGGGGGTCAGGTTGGGGAAAAACTGTTTTTT.

Turning to this clone: Given a much more abundant clone one base away, this may be a read error. The chain employs TRBV7-9 and TRBJ2-2, with a weak D call TRBD1 (7 bases). The CDR3 runs to 12 residues. CDR1 is SEHNR, CDR2 FQNEAQ, per germline (reference sequence). V was pared by 9 bases and J by 6 bases, with 11 bases between. The CDR3 sequence: CARAGGPGELFF. For the CDR3, the DNA is TGTGCCAGGGCAGGGGGGCCCGGGGAGCTGTTTTTT.

In this sample, this clone turned up a few times. The chain links TRBV30 to TRBJ1-5; 10 positions agree with TRBD1. Germline V lookup: CDR1 GTSNPN, CDR2 SVGIG (reference sequence). V shed 2 bases and J 4 bases; nucleotides not matched to a gene: 2. The CDR3 spans 14 residues. The CDR3 DNA reads TGTGCCTGGAGTCCGGGACAGGGGAATCAGCCCCAGCATTTT. This encodes CAWSPGQGNQPQHF.

V usage is TRBV4-3 and J usage is TRBJ2-5, with D possibly being TRBD1 or TRBD2 (5 bases each). Trimming pared 0 bases from V and 4 bases from J, leaving 21 bases between. The CDR3 has 18 residues. Germline V CDR1 and CDR2: LGHNA, YSLEER. CDR3 in DNA: TGCGCCAGCAGCCAAGATTCGGGTGGGGGTCAAGAAGGAGAGACCCAGTACTTC. It specifies CASSQDSGGGQEGETQYF.

The chain recombines TRBV6-5 with TRBJ1-4; D is unresolved. Trimming took 5 bases from V and 7 from J, leaving 8 bases between them. The CDR3 is 12 amino acids. CDR1 is MNHEY and CDR2 is SVGAGI in the germline V gene. CDR3 amino acids: CASSQDAEKLFF. The CDR3 coding sequence is TGTGCCAGCAGTCAGGACGCTGAAAAACTGTTTTTT.

This clone was counted only a few times. The rearrangement joins TRBV7-8 to TRBJ2-1; 13 positions agree with TRBD2. The V segment lost 1 base and the J segment 9 bases; nucleotides outside the gene matches: 6. Germline-derived CDR1 and CDR2 are SGHVS and FQNEAQ. The CDR3 is made up of 16 amino acids. The CDR3 is CASSLVGLAGKVEQFF. The CDR3 DNA is TGTGCCAGCAGCTTAGTGGGACTAGCGGGAAAGGTTGAGCAGTTCTTC. Using reference TRBV7-8 and TRBJ2-1 for the parts outside the CDR3, the full variable domain is GAGVSQSPRYKVAKRGQDVALRCDPISGHVSLFWYQQALGQGPEFLTYFQNEAQLDKSGLPSDRFFAERPEGSVSTLKIQRTQQEDSAVYLCASSLVGLAGKVEQFFGPGTRLTVL.

CDR3 amino acids: CASSPFSEGAGYGYTF. In DNA form, the CDR3 reads TGTGCCAGCAGCCCCTTTTCTGAGGGGGCGGGCTATGGCTACACCTTC. The V call is TRBV7-2, the J call TRBJ1-2; 7 bases match TRBD1. Trimming removed 5 bases from V and 4 bases from J; junction bases left unmatched: 13. The CDR3 is 16 residues long. Per the germline V gene, CDR1 is SGHTA and CDR2 is FQGNSA.

For the CDR3, the DNA is TGCGCCAGCAGTGAGCAACAGGGGGATACGCAGTATTTT. This encodes CASSEQQGDTQYF. This rearrangement joins TRBV10-1 to TRBJ2-3; the match to TRBD1 covers 7 bases. This CDR3 has 13 residues. Germline V CDR1 and CDR2: WNHNN, SYGVQD (reference sequence). V shed 2 bases and J 6 bases; nucleotides not matched to a gene: 2.

This sequence joins TRBV12-1 and TRBJ1-5; the table calls TRBD1, which could not be checked here. TRBV12-1 is tagged as a pseudogene. This CDR3 is built from 16 residues. The CDR3 DNA sequence: TGTGCCAGCAGCTCTCCGACAGGCGGTAGCAATCAGCCCCAGCATTTT. Protein: CASSSPTGGSNQPQHF.

The chain has TRBV6-6 and TRBJ2-5; 7 nucleotides align to TRBD1. The CDR3 extends over 12 amino acids. V trimming: 7 bases; J trimming: 1 base; junction bases outside the gene matches: 0. Germline V gene data show CDR1 as MNHNY and CDR2 as SVGAGI (reference sequence). CDR3 in DNA: TGTGCCAGCAAGGGGGCCCAAGAGACCCAGTACTTC. The encoded protein is CASKGAQETQYF.

The V call is TRBV5-4, the J call TRBJ1-1; 9 bases are a match to TRBD1. Per germline, CDR1 SGHNT and CDR2 YYREEE (reference sequence). V lost 5 bases and J lost 0; bases outside the gene matches: 8. The CDR3 totals 16 residues. In DNA form, the CDR3 reads TGTGCCAGCAGACCGGACAGGGGACGCATGAACACTGAAGCTTTCTTT. Protein sequence: CASRPDRGRMNTEAFF.

The chain couples TRBV29-1 to TRBJ2-5; 7 positions match TRBD1. V gave up 5 bases and J gave up 5 bases; unmatched junction bases: 8. This CDR3 has 13 residues. The germline CDR1 and CDR2 sequences are SQVTM and ANQGSEA. CDR3 sequence: CSVNRGLVETQYF. The CDR3 DNA follows: TGCAGCGTTAACAGGGGTCTTGTGGAGACCCAGTACTTC.

The V gene is TRBV10-3, the J gene TRBJ1-5, with D possibly matching TRBD1 (5 bases). CDR1 is ENHRY and CDR2 is SYGVKD in the germline V gene. Trimming shortened V by 2 bases and J by 1 base, and 12 bases separated the two germline ends. This CDR3 comprises 16 residues. The CDR3 DNA reads TGTGCCATCAGTGAGGAGGGCAGGGAAAGCAATCAGCCCCAGCATTTT. Protein sequence: CAISEEGRESNQPQHF.